The present T cell receptor beta chain was sequenced within a study of OX40 agonist ivuxolimab in advanced cancers. This clone was seen just once. The CDR3 contains 18 residues. V was cut by 3 bases and J by 1 base, with 20 bases left in between. In germline, CDR1 is MNHEY, CDR2 SMNVEV (reference sequence). TCRdb's copy holds only in-frame clones and misses some; the assay was immunoSEQ multiplex PCR. The sample contains more than 60,000 clones, about 87% of which appear only once. The rearrangement uses TRBV27 and TRBJ2-3; tentative D call: TRBD1 (6 bases). Sample: CD4+ or CD8+ T cells sorted from blood, taken in a trial of the OX40 agonist ivuxolimab. The clonotype comes from an adult with an advanced solid tumor such as melanoma, head and neck, liver or kidney cancer. The chain's CDR3 is CASSLGVQGAPRTDTQYF. Written as DNA, the CDR3 is TGTGCCAGCAGTTTGGGAGTACAGGGTGCCCCTCGCACAGATACGCAGTATTTT.